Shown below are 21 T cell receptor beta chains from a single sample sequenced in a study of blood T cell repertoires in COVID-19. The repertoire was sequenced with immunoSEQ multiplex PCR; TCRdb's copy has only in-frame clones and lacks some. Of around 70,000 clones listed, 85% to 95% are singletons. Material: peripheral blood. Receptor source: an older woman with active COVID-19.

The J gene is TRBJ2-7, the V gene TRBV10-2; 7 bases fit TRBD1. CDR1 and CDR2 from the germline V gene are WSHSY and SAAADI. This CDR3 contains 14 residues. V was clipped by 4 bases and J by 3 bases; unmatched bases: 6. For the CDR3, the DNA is TGCGCCAGCAGTGGGGACAGAAATTTCTACGAGCAGTACTTC. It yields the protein CASSGDRNFYEQYF.

CDR3 sequence reads: CSVESGYTGELFF. The CDR3 DNA is TGCAGCGTTGAGTCGGGGTACACCGGGGAGCTGTTTTTT. The chain employs TRBV29-1 and TRBJ2-2; D possibly corresponds to TRBD2 (5 bases). The CDR3 contains 13 residues. V lost 3 bases, J lost 3 bases, and 8 bases lay in between. Germline V gives CDR1 SQVTM, CDR2 ANQGSEA.

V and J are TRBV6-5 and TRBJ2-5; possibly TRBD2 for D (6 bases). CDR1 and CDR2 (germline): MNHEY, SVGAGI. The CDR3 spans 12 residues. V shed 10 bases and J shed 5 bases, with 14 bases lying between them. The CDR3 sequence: CANGGRLETQYF. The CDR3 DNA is TGTGCCAACGGGGGTCGCCTGGAGACCCAGTACTTC.

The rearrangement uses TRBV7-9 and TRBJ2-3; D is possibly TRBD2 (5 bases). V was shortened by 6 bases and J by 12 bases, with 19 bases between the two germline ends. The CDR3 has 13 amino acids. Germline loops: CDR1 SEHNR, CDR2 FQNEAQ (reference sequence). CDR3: CASSFGETQPQYF. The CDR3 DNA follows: TGTGCCAGCAGTTTCGGGGAGACACAGCCCCAGTATTTT.

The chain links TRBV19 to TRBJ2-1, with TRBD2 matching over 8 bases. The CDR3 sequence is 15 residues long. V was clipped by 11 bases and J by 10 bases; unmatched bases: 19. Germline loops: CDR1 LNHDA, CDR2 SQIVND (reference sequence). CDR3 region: CASAARASGSREQFF. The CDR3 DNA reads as TGTGCCTCCGCAGCTAGGGCTAGCGGGTCTCGGGAGCAGTTCTTC.

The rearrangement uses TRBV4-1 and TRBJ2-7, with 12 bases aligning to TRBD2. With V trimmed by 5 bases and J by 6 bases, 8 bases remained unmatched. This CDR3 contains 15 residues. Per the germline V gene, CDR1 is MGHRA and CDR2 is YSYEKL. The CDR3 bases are TGCGCCAGCAGCTATGGACTAGCGGGATTTGGCGAGCAGTACTTC. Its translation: CASSYGLAGFGEQYF.

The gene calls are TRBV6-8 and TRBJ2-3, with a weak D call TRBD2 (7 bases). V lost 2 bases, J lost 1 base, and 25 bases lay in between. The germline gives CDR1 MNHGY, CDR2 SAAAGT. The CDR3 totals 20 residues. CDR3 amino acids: CASSYPPRGRAYIRTDTQYF. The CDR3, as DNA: TGTGCCAGCAGTTACCCCCCGAGGGGGAGGGCCTATATACGCACAGATACGCAGTATTTT.

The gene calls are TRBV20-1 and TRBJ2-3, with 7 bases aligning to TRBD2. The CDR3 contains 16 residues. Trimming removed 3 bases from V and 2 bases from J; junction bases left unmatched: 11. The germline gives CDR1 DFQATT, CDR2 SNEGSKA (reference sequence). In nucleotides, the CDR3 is TGCAGTGCTAGTCAGCGGCCTAGCGGAGTCACAGATACGCAGTATTTT. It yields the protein CSASQRPSGVTDTQYF.

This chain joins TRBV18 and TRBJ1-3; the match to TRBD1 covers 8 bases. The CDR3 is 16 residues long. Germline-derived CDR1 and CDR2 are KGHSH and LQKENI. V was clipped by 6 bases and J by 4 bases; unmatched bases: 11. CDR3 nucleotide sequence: TGTGCCAGCTCCCAGGGACAGGTCTTAGCCGGAAACACCATATATTTT. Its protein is CASSQGQVLAGNTIYF. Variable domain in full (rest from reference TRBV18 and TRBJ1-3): NAGVMQNPRHLVRRRGQEARLRCSPMKGHSHVYWYRQLPEEGLKFMVYLQKENIIDESGMPKERFSAEFPKEGPSILRIQQVVRGDSAAYFCASSQGQVLAGNTIYFGEGSWLTVV.

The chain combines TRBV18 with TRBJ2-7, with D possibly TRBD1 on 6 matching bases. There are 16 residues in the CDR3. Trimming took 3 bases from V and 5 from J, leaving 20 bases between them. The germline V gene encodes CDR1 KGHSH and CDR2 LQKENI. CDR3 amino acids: CASSPTIGGRGHEQYF. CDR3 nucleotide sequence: TGTGCCAGCTCACCGACTATAGGGGGACGGGGCCACGAGCAGTACTTC.

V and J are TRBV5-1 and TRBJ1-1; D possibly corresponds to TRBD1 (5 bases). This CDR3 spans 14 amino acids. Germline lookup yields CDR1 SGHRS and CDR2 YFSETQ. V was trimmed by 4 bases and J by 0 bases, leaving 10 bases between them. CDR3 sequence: CASSPDNMNTEAFF. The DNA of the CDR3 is TGCGCCAGCAGCCCGGACAACATGAACACTGAAGCTTTCTTT.

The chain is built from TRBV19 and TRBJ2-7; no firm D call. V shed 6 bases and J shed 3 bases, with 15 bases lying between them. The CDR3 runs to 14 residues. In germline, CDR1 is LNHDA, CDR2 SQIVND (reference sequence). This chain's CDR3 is CASRRTARSYEQYF. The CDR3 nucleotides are TGTGCCAGTAGACGAACGGCGCGGAGCTACGAGCAGTACTTC. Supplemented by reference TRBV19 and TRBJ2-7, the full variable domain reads DGGITQSPKYLFRKEGQNVTLSCEQNLNHDAMYWYRQDPGQGLRLIYYSQIVNDFQKGDIAEGYSVSREKKESFPLTVTSAQKNPTAFYLCASRRTARSYEQYFGPGTRLTVT.

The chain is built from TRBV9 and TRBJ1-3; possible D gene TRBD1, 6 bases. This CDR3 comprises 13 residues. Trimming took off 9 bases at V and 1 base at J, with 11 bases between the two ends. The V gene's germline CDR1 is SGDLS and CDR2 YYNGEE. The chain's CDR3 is CANRGASGNTIYF. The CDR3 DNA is TGTGCCAACCGGGGGGCGTCTGGAAACACCATATATTTT.

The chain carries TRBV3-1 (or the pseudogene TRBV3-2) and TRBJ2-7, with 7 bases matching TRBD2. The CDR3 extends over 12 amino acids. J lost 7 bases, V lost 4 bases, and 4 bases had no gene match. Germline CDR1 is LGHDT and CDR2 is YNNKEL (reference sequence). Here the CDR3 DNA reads TGTGCCAGCAGCCGGACTAGAAATGAGCAGTACTTC. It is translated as CASSRTRNEQYF.

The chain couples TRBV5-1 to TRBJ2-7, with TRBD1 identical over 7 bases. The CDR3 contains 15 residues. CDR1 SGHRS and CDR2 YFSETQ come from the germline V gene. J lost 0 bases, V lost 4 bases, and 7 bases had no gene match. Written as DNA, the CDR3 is TGCGCCAGCAGCCCACGGGACAGAAGCTCCTACGAGCAGTACTTC. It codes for CASSPRDRSSYEQYF.

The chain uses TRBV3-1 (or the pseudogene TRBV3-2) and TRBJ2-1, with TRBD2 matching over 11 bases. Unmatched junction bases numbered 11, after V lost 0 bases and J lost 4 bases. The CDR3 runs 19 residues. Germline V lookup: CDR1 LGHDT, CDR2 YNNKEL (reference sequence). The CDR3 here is CASSQDAFRSGGVYNEQFF. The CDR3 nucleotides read TGTGCCAGCAGCCAAGATGCCTTTCGTAGCGGGGGGGTTTACAATGAGCAGTTCTTC.

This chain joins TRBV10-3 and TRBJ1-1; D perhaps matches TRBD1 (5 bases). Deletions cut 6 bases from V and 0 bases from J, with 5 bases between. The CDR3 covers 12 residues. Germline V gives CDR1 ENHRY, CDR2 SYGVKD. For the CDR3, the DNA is TGTGCCATCAGAGGGGTGAACACTGAAGCTTTCTTT. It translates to CAIRGVNTEAFF.

The CDR3 region is CSVVSPGQGTEAFF. CDR3 DNA: TGCAGCGTTGTGAGCCCGGGACAGGGGACTGAAGCTTTCTTT. The chain is built from TRBV29-1 and TRBJ1-1, with 10 bases fitting TRBD1. Germline loops: CDR1 SQVTM, CDR2 ANQGSEA. The CDR3 covers 14 residues. V shed 4 bases, J shed 5 bases, and the junction held 7 bases outside the gene matches.

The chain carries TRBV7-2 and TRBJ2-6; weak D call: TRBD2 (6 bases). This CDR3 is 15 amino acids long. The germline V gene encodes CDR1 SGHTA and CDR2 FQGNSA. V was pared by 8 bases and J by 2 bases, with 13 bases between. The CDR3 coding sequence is TGTGCCAGCTCCATTGGAGGGGCTGGGGCCAACGTCCTGACTTTC. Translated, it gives CASSIGGAGANVLTF.

The CDR3 region has the DNA TGTGCCAGCAGCGTACTTTCAGGCGGGAGTGCTTACGAGCAGTACTTC. Translated, it gives CASSVLSGGSAYEQYF. The chain couples TRBV7-9 to TRBJ2-7; 7 bases match TRBD2. The V and J ends lost 5 bases and 4 bases, in that order; junction bases with no gene match: 14. The germline V gene has CDR1 SEHNR and CDR2 FQNEAQ (reference sequence). The CDR3 runs 16 residues. Full variable domain (outside the CDR3, taken from reference TRBV7-9 and TRBJ2-7): DTGVSQNPRHKITKRGQNVTFRCDPISEHNRLYWYRQTLGQGPEFLTYFQNEAQLEKSRLLSDRFSAERPKGSFSTLEIQRTEQGDSAMYLCASSVLSGGSAYEQYFGPGTRLTVT.

CDR3 sequence: CASSLVSGSAGEQYF. CDR3 sequence (DNA): TGTGCCAGCAGCTTGGTTAGCGGGAGTGCTGGCGAGCAGTACTTC. V gene TRBV5-6 combines with J gene TRBJ2-7; the match to TRBD2 covers 9 bases. The CDR3 length is 15 residues. CDR1 SGHDT and CDR2 YYEEEE come from the germline V gene. Trimming removed 0 bases from V and 6 bases from J; junction bases left unmatched: 7.